This T cell receptor beta chain was obtained from a study of CD8 T cells in Susac syndrome. Control patients had untreated stable or active relapsing-remitting multiple sclerosis by revised McDonald criteria. Reverse transcription of about 0.5 to 1 ug RNA used random hexamers. An immunoSEQ multiplex PCR amplified TCR beta CDR3 over 54 Vbeta and 13 Jbeta. TCRdb itself ran the immunoSEQ multiplex PCR reads through MiXCR, one entry per CDR3 protein. The table lists 200,000 or so distinct CDR3 sequences, 90% to 95% of them singletons, with about 0.09% in the top ten. The TCR was taken from a human donor with multiple sclerosis. The sample was CD4+ T cells from PBMCs.

The CDR3, as DNA: TGTGCCAGCACGGGATCGACGATCGGGGCTAGGGTCGGGGAGACCCAGTACTTC. It is translated as CASTGSTIGARVGETQYF. The chain employs TRBV7-2 and TRBJ2-5, with D possibly called TRBD1 or TRBD2 (5 bases each). The CDR3 is 18 amino acids. In germline, CDR1 is SGHTA, CDR2 FQGNSA. V dropped 7 bases and J dropped 5 bases, with 29 bases sitting between them.